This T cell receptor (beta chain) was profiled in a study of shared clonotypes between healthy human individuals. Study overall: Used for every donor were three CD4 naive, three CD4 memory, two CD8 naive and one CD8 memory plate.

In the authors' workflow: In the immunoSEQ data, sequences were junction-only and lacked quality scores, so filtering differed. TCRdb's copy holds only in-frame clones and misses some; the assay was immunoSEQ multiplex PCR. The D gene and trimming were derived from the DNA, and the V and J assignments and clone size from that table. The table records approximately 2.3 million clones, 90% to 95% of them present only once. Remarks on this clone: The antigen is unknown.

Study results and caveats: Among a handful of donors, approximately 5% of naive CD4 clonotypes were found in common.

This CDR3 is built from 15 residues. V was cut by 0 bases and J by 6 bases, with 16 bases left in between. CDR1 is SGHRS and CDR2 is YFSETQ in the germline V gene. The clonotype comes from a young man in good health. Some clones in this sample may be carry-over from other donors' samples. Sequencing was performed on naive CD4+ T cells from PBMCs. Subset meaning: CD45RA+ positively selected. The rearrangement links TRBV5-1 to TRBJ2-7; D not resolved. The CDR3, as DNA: TGCGCCAGCAGCTTGGTAGCCTCCCAAGCAAGCGAGCAGTACTTC. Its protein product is CASSLVASQASEQYF.